This T cell receptor beta chain was sequenced in a study of technical replicates of blood from a few donors. Only in-frame clones appear in the TCRdb table, and some are missing; sequencing was by immunoSEQ multiplex PCR. Here the sample spans 60,000 to 80,000 clones, approximately 89% being singletons. The CDR3 length is 16 residues. With V trimmed by 7 bases and J by 2 bases, 10 bases remained unmatched. Looked up from germline, CDR1 is SGHRS and CDR2 is YFSETQ. This TCR was sampled from a human donor in good health. Some clones in this sample may be carry-over from other donors' samples. The genes are TRBV5-1 and TRBJ2-3; 10 bases map to TRBD2. Sequenced sample: PBMCs. CDR3 sequence: CASRPPTSGSTDTQYF. The CDR3 bases are TGCGCCAGCCGACCCCCGACTAGCGGGTCCACAGATACGCAGTATTTT.